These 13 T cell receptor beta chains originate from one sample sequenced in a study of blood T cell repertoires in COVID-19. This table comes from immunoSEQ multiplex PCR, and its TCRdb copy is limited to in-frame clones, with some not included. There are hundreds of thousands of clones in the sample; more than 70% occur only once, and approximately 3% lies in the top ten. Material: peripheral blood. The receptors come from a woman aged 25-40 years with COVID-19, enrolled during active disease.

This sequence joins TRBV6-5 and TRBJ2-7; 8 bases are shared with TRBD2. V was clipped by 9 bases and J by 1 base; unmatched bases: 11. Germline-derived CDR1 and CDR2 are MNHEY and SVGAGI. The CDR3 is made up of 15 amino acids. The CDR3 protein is CASTLERGLSYEQYF. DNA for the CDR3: TGTGCCAGTACCTTGGAGCGGGGGCTGTCCTACGAGCAGTACTTC.

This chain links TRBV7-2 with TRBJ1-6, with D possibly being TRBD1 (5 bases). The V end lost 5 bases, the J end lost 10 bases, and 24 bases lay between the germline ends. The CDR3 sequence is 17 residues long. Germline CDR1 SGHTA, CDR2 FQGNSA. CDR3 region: CASSAQPGQRGMSPLHF. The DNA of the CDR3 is TGTGCCAGCAGCGCCCAACCGGGCCAACGGGGGATGTCACCCCTCCACTTT.

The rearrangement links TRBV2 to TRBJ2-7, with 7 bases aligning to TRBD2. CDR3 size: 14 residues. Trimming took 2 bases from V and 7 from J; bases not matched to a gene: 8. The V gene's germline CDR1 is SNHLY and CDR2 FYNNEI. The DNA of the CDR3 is TGTGCCAGCAGTGAATGGGCTAGCGGTCGGGAGCAGTACTTC. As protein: CASSEWASGREQYF.

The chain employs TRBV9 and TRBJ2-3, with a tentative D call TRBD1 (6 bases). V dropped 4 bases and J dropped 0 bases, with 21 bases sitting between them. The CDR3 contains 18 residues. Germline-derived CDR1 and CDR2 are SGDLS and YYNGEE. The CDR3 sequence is CASSHDRSSGRSTDTQYF. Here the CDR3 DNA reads TGTGCCAGCAGCCATGACAGGTCCAGCGGCCGAAGCACAGATACGCAGTATTTT.

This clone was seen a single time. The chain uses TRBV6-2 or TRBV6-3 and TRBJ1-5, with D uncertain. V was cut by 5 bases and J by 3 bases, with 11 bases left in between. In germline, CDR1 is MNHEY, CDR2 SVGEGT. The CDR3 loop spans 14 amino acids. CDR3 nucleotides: TGTGCCAGCAGTCCCCGGGATTTCAATCAGCCCCAGCATTTT. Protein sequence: CASSPRDFNQPQHF.

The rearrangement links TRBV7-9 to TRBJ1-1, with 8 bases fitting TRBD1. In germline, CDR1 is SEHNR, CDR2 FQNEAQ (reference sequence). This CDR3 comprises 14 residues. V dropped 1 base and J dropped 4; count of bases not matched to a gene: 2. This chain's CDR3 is CASSLGQGRTEAFF. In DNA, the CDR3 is TGTGCCAGCAGCTTAGGACAGGGGCGCACTGAAGCTTTCTTT.

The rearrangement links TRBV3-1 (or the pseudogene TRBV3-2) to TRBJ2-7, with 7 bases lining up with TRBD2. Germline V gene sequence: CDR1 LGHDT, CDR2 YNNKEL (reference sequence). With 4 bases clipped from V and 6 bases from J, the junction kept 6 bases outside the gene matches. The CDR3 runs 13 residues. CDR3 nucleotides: TGTGCCAGCAGCCCCCTGGGGGAGGGCGAGCAGTACTTC. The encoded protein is CASSPLGEGEQYF.

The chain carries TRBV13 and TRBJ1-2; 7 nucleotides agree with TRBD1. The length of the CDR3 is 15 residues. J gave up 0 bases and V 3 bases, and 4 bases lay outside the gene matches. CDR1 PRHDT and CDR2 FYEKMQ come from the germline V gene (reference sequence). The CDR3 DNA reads TGTGCCAGCAGCTTCCGACAGGGATCTAACTATGGCTACACCTTC. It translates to CASSFRQGSNYGYTF.

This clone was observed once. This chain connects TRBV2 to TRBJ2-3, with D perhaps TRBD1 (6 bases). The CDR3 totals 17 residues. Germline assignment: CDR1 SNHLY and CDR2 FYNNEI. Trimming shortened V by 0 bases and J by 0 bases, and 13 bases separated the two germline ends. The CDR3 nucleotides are TGTGCCAGCAGTGAAGCGAGATTGGGGGCTAGCACAGATACGCAGTATTTT. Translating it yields CASSEARLGASTDTQYF.

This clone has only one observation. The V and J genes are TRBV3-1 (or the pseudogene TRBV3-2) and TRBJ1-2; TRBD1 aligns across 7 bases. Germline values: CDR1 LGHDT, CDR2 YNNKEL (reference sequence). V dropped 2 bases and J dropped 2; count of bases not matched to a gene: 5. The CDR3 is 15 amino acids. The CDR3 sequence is CASSQNPGQNYGYTF. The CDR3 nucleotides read TGTGCCAGCAGCCAAAACCCGGGACAGAACTATGGCTACACCTTC.

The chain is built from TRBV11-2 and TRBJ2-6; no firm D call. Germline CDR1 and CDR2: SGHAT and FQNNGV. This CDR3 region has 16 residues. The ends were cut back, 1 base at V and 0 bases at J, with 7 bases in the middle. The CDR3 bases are TGTGCCAGCAGCTTAGCCTTCTCCTCTGGGGCCAACGTCCTGACTTTC. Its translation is CASSLAFSSGANVLTF.

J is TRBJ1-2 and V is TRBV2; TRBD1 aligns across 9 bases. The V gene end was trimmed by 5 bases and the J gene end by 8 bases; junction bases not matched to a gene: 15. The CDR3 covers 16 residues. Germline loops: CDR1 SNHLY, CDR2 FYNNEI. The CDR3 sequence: CASSRIGGQGSYGYTF. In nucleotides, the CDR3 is TGTGCCAGCAGTCGAATAGGGGGACAGGGTTCTTACGGCTACACCTTC. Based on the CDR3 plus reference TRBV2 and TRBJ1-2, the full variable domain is EPEVTQTPSHQVTQMGQEVILRCVPISNHLYFYWYRQILGQKVEFLVSFYNNEISEKSEIFDDQFSVERPDGSNFTLKIRSTKLEDSAMYFCASSRIGGQGSYGYTFGSGTRLTVV.

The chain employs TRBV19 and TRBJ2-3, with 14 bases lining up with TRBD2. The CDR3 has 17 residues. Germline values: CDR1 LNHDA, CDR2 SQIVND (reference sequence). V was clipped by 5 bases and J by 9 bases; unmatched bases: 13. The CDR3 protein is CASSPGLAGGLRDTQYF. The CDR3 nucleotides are TGTGCCAGTAGTCCCGGACTAGCGGGAGGATTAAGGGACACGCAGTATTTT.